This record concerns one T cell receptor beta chain sequence. Antigen unknown. Researchers ran the PCR with 60 Vbeta and 13 Jbeta primers. Some clones are missing from TCRdb's copy, which holds only in-frame ones; the method was immunoSEQ multiplex PCR. The sample lists about 180,000 clones; just over 75% were seen once. The record originates from a study of cytomegalovirus exposure and HLA in healthy donors. In the study overall: Prior work identified around 100 million unique TCR beta sequences in some 200 million T cells.

General study points: It was confirmed in vitro that a few of the CMV-associated chains were specific for CMV antigens.

From germline, CDR1 is MNHEY and CDR2 SVGAGI. This CDR3 region has 15 residues. The V and J ends lost 5 bases and 6 bases, in that order; junction bases with no gene match: 9. The chain links TRBV6-5 to TRBJ2-7, with 11 bases aligning to TRBD1. This clonotype originated in a man aged 18 to 30 in good health and CMV-seronegative. Sequences were obtained from PBMCs. CDR3 nucleotide sequence: TGTGCCAGCAGTCAATTCAGGACAGGGGGCCTCGAGCAGTACTTC. Translation gives CASSQFRTGGLEQYF.